This T cell receptor (beta chain) comes out of a study of T cells in Graves' hyperthyroidism and ophthalmopathy (dated by TCRdb to between 2018 and 2021). The study in broad terms: Peripheral blood samples were taken at the time of initial diagnosis, prior to any treatment. To identify TCR V-J signatures that set the groups apart, the researchers used a discovery cohort of 100 or so patients, made up of 43 with Graves' ophthalmopathy and some 55 with stable Graves' hyperthyroidism. Prospective prediction of ophthalmopathy was tested in an independent validation cohort consisting of about 19 hyperthyroidism patients and 15 to 17 patients who later progressed to ophthalmopathy. The 90 to 100 discovery patients were randomly divided into training and test sets at a 7:3 ratio. In addition, the study compared T-cell repertoires in thyroid tissue and in blood from five or six Graves' hyperthyroidism patients. Following sampling, methimazole starting at 30 mg daily was given to hyperthyroidism patients, and high-dose intravenous methylprednisolone was given to ophthalmopathy patients. The paper reports TCR Vbeta CDR3 sequencing of some 140 peripheral blood samples: around 41 ophthalmopathy, approximately 74 hyperthyroidism and around 17 progressor patients. General conclusions and limits of the study: No statistical method was used to fix the sample size in advance, and group allocation was not hidden from the investigators. A 13 V-J signature model separated ophthalmopathy from stable hyperthyroidism, with approximately 87% sensitivity and just under 84% specificity in cross-validation and 80%/75% in testing. Blood samples also contained most of the expanded thyroid clonotypes (frequency above 0.001), which suggests that blood repertoires may reflect thyroid immune responses. In validation, progression to ophthalmopathy was predicted by the model with 70% to 71% sensitivity and 72% to 80% specificity, a median of roughly 6 months before onset.

Moderately to severely active disease, a Clinical Activity Score of at least 3, a NOSPECS grade of at least 4, and a duration under 3 months were present in ophthalmopathy patients. Patients with uncontrolled infections, other autoimmune diseases, pregnancy or lactation were excluded. Clinical symptoms, serum thyroxine and TRAb, thyroid ultrasound, and orbital computed tomography formed the basis for the diagnoses. Ficoll-Paque density gradient centrifugation was used to isolate PBMCs from approximately 11 ml of fresh peripheral blood. Total RNA was extracted with Trizol reagent, and quality was checked on an Agilent 2100 Bioanalyzer. In regard to this clonotype: Which antigen it targets is not known. No much larger clone is present one base from it, and per-base qualities are unavailable.

The CDR3 covers 13 residues, taking in both the cysteine and the phenylalanine. Only the CDR3 part of the read is kept: 39 bases, read in frame from the first base. The germline V end is reduced by 5 bases and the J end by 3 bases; junction bases left unmatched: 0. The germline V gene gives CDR1 as KGHDR and CDR2 as SFDVKD. Amplification of TCR beta CDR3 regions was carried out from RNA transcripts. A first-round RT-PCR of the TCR CDR3 used the HTBI primer set with the Qiagen OneStep RT-PCR kit. Libraries were constructed in a second round of multiplex PCR, after which size selection and purification were performed. Paired-end sequencing of the libraries was performed with 100 bp reads on an Illumina HiSeq2000. The paper's data handling went like this. SOAPnuke was used to process the raw data, throwing out any read that contained adapters or uncalled bases, had a mean Phred below 15, or lacked an exact constant-primer or identifier match. High-quality paired reads were merged with COPE v1.2.5, and unique nucleotide sequences were defined as clonotypes. Clonotypes were aligned to IMGT TRBV, TRBD and TRBJ reference segments using MiTCR v1.1. Analysis was restricted to V-J combinations with a frequency above 0.0001, which covered roughly 99% of repertoires. A TCS score was defined as the ratio of F50 (clonal expansion) to E x V (chaos), with BLOSUM62-based TCRdist applied between CDR3 peptides within each V-J. Welch's t-statistics and random forest reduced just over 500 V-J features to under 15, which were used in a naive Bayes classifier (R e1071). TCRdb trimmed the raw reads at Q25, called clones with MiXCR and kept productive beta chains. For every CDR3 protein sequence, its rows merge into one entry that carries the most common genes and DNA. TCRdb, rather than the study authors, made the V and J calls. In all, the sample holds about 590,000 distinct CDR3 sequences, and approximately 15% of those were seen once. The ten largest clonotypes hold roughly 7.7% of the sample.

The sequenced sample was blood. The receptor was derived from a woman aged 18 to 35 with Graves' ophthalmopathy. The chain was built from TRBV24-1 and TRBJ2-3; a stretch of 8 junction bases matches TRBD2. The nucleotide sequence reads as follows: TGTGCCACCAGTGCGGGAGGGACAGATACGCAGTATTTT. This encodes CATSAGGTDTQYF.